The 21 T cell receptor beta chains below come from one sample, sequenced in a study of cytomegalovirus exposure and HLA in healthy donors. The PCR was carried out with 60 Vbeta primers and 13 Jbeta primers. Sequenced by immunoSEQ multiplex PCR; TCRdb stores in-frame clones only, minus some. Of 140,000 to 150,000 clones in the sample, about 77% were seen once. Sequencing used PBMCs. The source of these receptors is a male donor in good health and CMV-seronegative.

The chain links TRBV6-4 to TRBJ2-7; 12 positions match TRBD2. Unmatched junction bases numbered 3, after V lost 7 bases and J lost 2 bases. The CDR3 has 14 residues. From germline, CDR1 is MRHNA and CDR2 SNTAGT. The DNA of the CDR3 is TGTGCCAGCACCAGACTAGCGGGAGCCTACGAGCAGTACTTC. Translation gives CASTRLAGAYEQYF.

The J gene is TRBJ1-2, the V gene TRBV29-1, with D possibly TRBD1 on 6 matching bases. Per germline, CDR1 SQVTM and CDR2 ANQGSEA. This CDR3 is built from 8 residues. The CDR3 sequence: CKGDGYTF. The DNA of the CDR3 is TGCAAGGGGGATGGCTACACCTTC.

The chain carries TRBV7-3 and TRBJ2-5; D is possibly TRBD2 (7 bases). V lost 2 bases, J lost 1 base, and 11 bases lay in between. This CDR3 has 15 residues. Germline V gives CDR1 SGHTA, CDR2 FQGTGA. The chain's CDR3 is CASSLLAGAQETQYF. CDR3 bases: TGTGCCAGCAGCTTACTGGCGGGGGCCCAAGAGACCCAGTACTTC.

This chain uses TRBV27 with TRBJ1-2; TRBD1 aligns across 7 bases. CDR1 MNHEY and CDR2 SMNVEV come from the germline V gene (reference sequence). V lost 7 bases and J lost 0; bases outside the gene matches: 5. The length of the CDR3 is 14 residues. Written as DNA, the CDR3 is TGTGCCAGCAAAGCAGGGGGAGCTAACTATGGCTACACCTTC. The encoded protein is CASKAGGANYGYTF.

The chain combines TRBV7-6 with TRBJ1-3, with TRBD1 matching 7 bases. The CDR3 length is 14 residues. CDR1 and CDR2 from the germline V gene are SGHVS and FNYEAQ. V gave up 5 bases and J gave up 1 base; unmatched junction bases: 2. The CDR3 DNA follows: TGTGCCAGCAGCGCGGGACAGTCTGGAAACACCATATATTTT. It yields the protein CASSAGQSGNTIYF.

This clone was observed a single time. The rearrangement links TRBV19 to TRBJ2-7, with 8 bases matching TRBD1. J gave up 1 base and V 5 bases, and 7 bases lay outside the gene matches. This CDR3 spans 15 amino acids. The V gene's germline CDR1 is LNHDA and CDR2 SQIVND (reference sequence). CDR3 sequence (DNA): TGTGCCAGTAGTCCCGGACAGGGTAGTTCCTACGAGCAGTACTTC. It encodes CASSPGQGSSYEQYF.

This clone showed up just once. The V call is TRBV6-1, the J call TRBJ1-1; TRBD1 matches 8 bases. From germline, CDR1 is MNHNS and CDR2 SASEGT. The CDR3 has 16 amino acids. After removal of 4 bases from V and 1 base from J, the junction contained 8 bases not matched to a gene. For the CDR3, the DNA is TGTGCCAGCAGTGGGTTTGGACAGGGCCGGAACACTGAAGCTTTCTTT. Protein product: CASSGFGQGRNTEAFF.

The gene calls are TRBV16 and TRBJ1-4; possibly TRBD1 for D (5 bases). V dropped 4 bases and J dropped 0 bases, with 9 bases sitting between them. This CDR3 region has 15 residues. CDR1 and CDR2 from the germline V gene are KGHSY and FQNENV. The CDR3 spells CASSPTEATNEKLFF. The CDR3 coding sequence is TGTGCCAGCAGCCCGACAGAAGCAACTAATGAAAAACTGTTTTTT.

The chain links TRBV25-1 to TRBJ1-3; 7 bases match TRBD1. V lost 7 bases, J lost 0 bases, and 12 bases stayed unmatched. Germline CDR1 MGHDK, CDR2 SYGVNS. The CDR3 consists of 17 residues. The CDR3 spells CASMKEGQHSSGNTIYF. For the CDR3, the DNA is TGTGCCAGCATGAAGGAGGGACAGCACAGCTCTGGAAACACCATATATTTT.

To note about this clone: Other DNA sequences of this sample code for an identical CDR3. The chain is built from TRBV27 and TRBJ2-5; 7 bases align to TRBD2. The CDR3 sequence is 14 residues long. J gave up 2 bases and V 1 base, and 1 base lay outside the gene matches. Germline CDR1 reads MNHEY; CDR2 reads SMNVEV (reference sequence). This CDR3 reads CASSLWGGQETQYF. The CDR3 DNA follows: TGTGCCAGCAGTTTATGGGGGGGGCAAGAGACCCAGTACTTC.

The chain carries TRBV5-6 and TRBJ2-3; possible D gene TRBD2, 6 bases. Per germline, CDR1 SGHDT and CDR2 YYEEEE. Between the trimmed V and J ends, which lost 4 bases and 7 bases, there was a span of 13 bases. The CDR3 covers 13 residues. CDR3 DNA sequence: TGTGCCAGCAGCCGGGACTCGGGCTATACGCAGTATTTT. It codes for CASSRDSGYTQYF.

The V and J genes are TRBV9 and TRBJ2-3, with 8 bases aligning to TRBD2. The V gene's germline CDR1 is SGDLS and CDR2 YYNGEE. The CDR3 has 17 residues. Trimming at V came to 0 bases and at J to 0 bases, leaving 6 bases not matched to a gene. In DNA, the CDR3 is TGTGCCAGCAGCGTAGGGCGGACTAGCCGCAGCACAGATACGCAGTATTTT. As protein: CASSVGRTSRSTDTQYF. The full variable domain, rest sourced from reference TRBV9 and TRBJ2-3, is DSGVTQTPKHLITATGQRVTLRCSPRSGDLSVYWYQQSLDQGLQFLIQYYNGEERAKGNILERFSAQQFPDLHSELNLSSLELGDSALYFCASSVGRTSRSTDTQYFGPGTRLTVL.

The table lists this clone with a count of one. The chain uses TRBV15 and TRBJ2-7; 10 positions match TRBD1. Looked up from germline, CDR1 is LNHNV and CDR2 is YYDKDF (reference sequence). J was trimmed by 9 bases and V by 1 base; bases with no gene match: 12. This CDR3 has 16 amino acids. The CDR3 here is CATSRVPGTGVEGQYF. DNA of the CDR3: TGTGCCACCAGCAGAGTCCCCGGGACAGGGGTTGAGGGGCAGTACTTC. Together with reference TRBV15 and TRBJ2-7, the CDR3 gives the full variable domain: DAMVIQNPRYQVTQFGKPVTLSCSQTLNHNVMYWYQQKSSQAPKLLFHYYDKDFNNEADTPDNFQSRRPNTSFCFLDIRSPGLGDTAMYLCATSRVPGTGVEGQYFGPGTRLTVT.

The count of this clone is one. The junction differs from germline at one of its ends, possibly a read error. V is TRBV7-7 and J is TRBJ2-6, with TRBD1 matching over 10 bases. Germline V gene sequence: CDR1 SSHAT, CDR2 FNYEAQ (reference sequence). This CDR3 is built from 20 residues. CDR3 loop: CASSLKSVTGGDFGANVLTF. For the CDR3, the DNA is TGTGCTAGCAGCTTAAAGTCCGTGACAGGGGGCGACTTTGGGGCCAACGTCCTGACTTTC. Variable domain in full (rest from reference TRBV7-7 and TRBJ2-6): GAGVSQSPRYKVTKRGQDVTLRCDPISSHATLYWYQQALGQGPEFLTYFNYEAQPDKSGLPSDRFSAERPEGSISTLTIQRTEQRDSAMYRCASSLKSVTGGDFGANVLTFGAGSRLTVL.

This clone was seen a single time. The CDR3 sequence is CASSIQQVPQVEQYF. Written as DNA, the CDR3 is TGTGCCAGCAGTATACAACAGGTTCCCCAAGTCGAGCAGTACTTC. The chain carries TRBV6-6 and TRBJ2-7; D might be TRBD1 (5 bases). Germline assignment: CDR1 MNHNY and CDR2 SVGAGI (reference sequence). Trimming pared 5 bases from V and 6 bases from J, leaving 20 bases between. The CDR3 length is 15 residues.

There are a few counts of this clone. This rearrangement joins TRBV25-1 to TRBJ1-1; D not resolved. CDR3 size: 13 residues. CDR1 MGHDK and CDR2 SYGVNS come from the germline V gene. Trimming pared 7 bases from V and 0 bases from J, leaving 9 bases between. CDR3 residues: CASINFLNTEAFF. The CDR3 coding sequence is TGTGCCAGCATTAATTTCCTGAACACTGAAGCTTTCTTT.

This clone has a single count. CDR3 coding DNA: TGTGCCAGCAGCGCACGCCGGGACAGCTCCTACGAGCAGTACTTC. It is translated as CASSARRDSSYEQYF. The chain links TRBV9 to TRBJ2-7, with 7 bases identical to TRBD1. Germline V CDR1 and CDR2: SGDLS, YYNGEE. V shed 3 bases, J shed 0 bases, and the junction held 6 bases outside the gene matches. The CDR3 is 15 residues long.

With regard to this clone: Distinct nucleotide sequences in the sample also encode this CDR3. V usage is TRBV5-4 and J usage is TRBJ1-5; the D is unclear. The V gene's germline CDR1 is SGHNT and CDR2 YYREEE (reference sequence). V lost 4 bases, J lost 1 base, and 9 bases lay in between. The CDR3 has 14 amino acids. CDR3 bases: TGTGCCAGCAGCCCCGGAGGGAGCAATCAGCCCCAGCATTTT. Its translation: CASSPGGSNQPQHF.

V and J are TRBV7-3 and TRBJ2-1; 10 bases fit TRBD1. This CDR3 contains 15 residues. Germline V lookup: CDR1 SGHTA, CDR2 FQGTGA. J was trimmed by 6 bases and V by 5 bases; bases with no gene match: 7. The CDR3 loop is CASSPVTGGFNEQFF. DNA of the CDR3: TGTGCCAGCAGCCCAGTGACAGGGGGCTTCAATGAGCAGTTCTTC.

The chain combines TRBV28 with TRBJ2-7; possibly TRBD2 for D (6 bases). This CDR3 has 14 residues. CDR1 is MDHEN, CDR2 SYDVKM, per germline. Trimming took 10 bases from V and 2 from J, leaving 18 bases between them. The CDR3 DNA follows: TGTGCCATTACTTCTCCGGGGGTTACCTACGAGCAGTACTTC. It translates to CAITSPGVTYEQYF.

The chain couples TRBV16 to TRBJ1-1; D call uncertain. Trimming shortened V by 0 bases and J by 6 bases, and 14 bases separated the two germline ends. The CDR3 consists of 15 residues. Germline V gives CDR1 KGHSY, CDR2 FQNENV. The DNA for the CDR3 is TGTGCCAGCAGCCAATCTGGTTTAGAGCGATCTGAAGCTTTCTTT. Its protein product is CASSQSGLERSEAFF.